The clone carrying this T cell receptor beta chain has only a few counts. Its antigen is as yet unknown. The method was immunoSEQ multiplex PCR; TCRdb's version includes in-frame clones alone and lacks a portion of them. The sample has 450,000 to 500,000 clones; around 80% are singletons. This record comes from a study of shared clonotypes between healthy human individuals. On the study more broadly: Ranging from 18 to 49 in age, donors were two women and a few men. Study-level points and caveats: Specimens sampled were limited to blood, with tissue repertoires likely differing.

Donors, healthy HIV-negative adults, lacked recent acute infections or vaccinations. This CDR3 is built from 15 residues. CDR1 is KGHSH and CDR2 is LQKENI in the germline V gene. V was trimmed by 0 bases and J by 2 bases, leaving 11 bases between them. Sequenced: PBMCs. The rearrangement uses TRBV18 and TRBJ2-7, with D perhaps TRBD2 (5 bases). This receptor was taken from a woman in her 40s in good health. Some clones in this sample may be carry-over from other donors' samples. CDR3 nucleotide sequence: TGTGCCAGCTCACCACCTGGGGAGTTCCCCTACGAGCAGTACTTC. Translating gives CASSPPGEFPYEQYF.